What follows is one TCR beta chain and its context. The sample comes from a study of blood T cell repertoires in COVID-19. As for the study in general: Researchers got acute and convalescent COVID-19 samples from the United States, Italy and Spain.

CDR3 length: 15 amino acids. Germline V gives CDR1 KGHSH, CDR2 LQKENI. Trimming at V came to 2 bases and at J to 7 bases, leaving 8 bases not matched to a gene. The protocol was immunoSEQ multiplex PCR, while the TCRdb copy is restricted to in-frame clones and leaves out a portion. The sample shows 230,000 or so clones, 75% to 85% of them seen only once. The receptor was derived from a woman of 80 years or more with COVID-19, enrolled during active disease. Material: peripheral blood. The chain recombines TRBV18 with TRBJ2-1, with TRBD1 identical over 7 bases. CDR3: CASSPETGKVNEQFF. The CDR3 region has the DNA TGTGCCAGCTCACCAGAGACAGGGAAGGTGAATGAGCAGTTCTTC.